These 13 T cell receptor beta chains came from one sample sequenced in a study of blood T cells in healthy people across ages. The second PCR ran roughly 7 to 12 cycles with a sample-barcoded 5' primer and J-beta primers. TCRdb re-called the 5' RACE reads through MiXCR, storing one row per CDR3 protein. Of 650,000 to 700,000 distinct CDR3 sequences detected, approximately 31% appear once; the ten largest clones hold approximately 15%. The sequenced material came from blood. These receptors came from a woman aged 80 or over in good health.

This clonotype was observed a few times. This chain uses TRBV20-1 with TRBJ2-7; weak D call: TRBD1 (6 bases). From germline, CDR1 is DFQATT and CDR2 SNEGSKA (reference sequence). This CDR3 region has 14 residues. V lost 4 bases and J 0 bases, leaving 13 bases between the germline ends. The CDR3 sequence is CSANLRGFSYEQYF. DNA of the CDR3: TGCAGTGCTAATCTTAGGGGGTTCTCCTACGAGCAGTACTTC.

J is TRBJ1-1 and V is TRBV5-6; 7 bases are a match to TRBD1. V shed 1 base, J shed 1 base, and the junction held 10 bases outside the gene matches. This CDR3 contains 17 residues. Germline CDR1 SGHDT, CDR2 YYEEEE. The CDR3 DNA reads as TGTGCCAGCAGCTTGTTTGTCAGGGGGGGACCGAACACTGAAGCTTTCTTT. Encoded protein: CASSLFVRGGPNTEAFF.

The chain carries TRBV7-2 and TRBJ1-2, with 8 bases matching TRBD1. The V gene's germline CDR1 is SGHTA and CDR2 FQGNSA. This CDR3 region has 15 residues. V lost 4 bases and J lost 5; bases outside the gene matches: 9. The CDR3 region is CASSWGQVSRYGYTF. CDR3 nucleotides: TGTGCCAGCAGCTGGGGACAGGTCTCCAGGTATGGCTACACCTTC.

The V call is TRBV6-2 or TRBV6-3, the J call TRBJ2-2; the D call may be TRBD1 or TRBD2 (5 bases each). The CDR3 has 14 residues. Germline V gene data show CDR1 as MNHEY and CDR2 as SVGEGT. V was shortened by 8 bases and J by 4 bases, with 14 bases between the two germline ends. The CDR3 DNA reads as TGTGCCAGCGTCCGGGACCGGGCCACCGGGGAGCTGTTTTTT. Protein sequence: CASVRDRATGELFF.

There are many counts of this clonotype. The chain couples TRBV7-2 to TRBJ2-7, with D unclear. Germline V gene lookup returns CDR1 SGHTA and CDR2 FQGNSA. This CDR3 region has 16 residues. V was trimmed by 4 bases and J by 0 bases, leaving 16 bases between them. The chain's CDR3 is CASSWRASTHSYEQYF. In DNA, the CDR3 is TGTGCCAGCAGCTGGCGAGCCAGCACGCACTCCTACGAGCAGTACTTC.

This clonotype was picked up many times. The chain recombines TRBV20-1 with TRBJ2-1; D unresolved. Germline CDR1 reads DFQATT; CDR2 reads SNEGSKA (reference sequence). Trimming took off 6 bases at V and 6 bases at J, with 9 bases between the two ends. The CDR3 totals 11 residues. CDR3 in DNA: TGCAGTGCCCGGATTGGCAATGAGCAGTTCTTC. It translates to CSARIGNEQFF.

In this sample, this clonotype turned up many times. The chain combines TRBV6-1 with TRBJ2-5, with 8 positions matching TRBD1. J was trimmed by 4 bases and V by 5 bases; bases with no gene match: 18. The CDR3 totals 18 residues. CDR1 is MNHNS and CDR2 is SASEGT in the germline V gene. The CDR3 region is CASSRIPAWTGTRETQYF. The CDR3 DNA sequence: TGTGCCAGCAGTCGGATTCCTGCTTGGACAGGGACGAGAGAGACCCAGTACTTC.

This clonotype was detected only a few times. The chain joins TRBV14 to TRBJ1-2; weak D call: TRBD1 (5 bases). This CDR3 has 13 residues. Trimming removed 2 bases at V and 7 bases at J, with 11 bases between. Germline V gives CDR1 SGHDN, CDR2 FVKESK. The CDR3 region has the DNA TGTGCCAGCAGCCAACCAAGGGGATCTGGCTACACCTTC. Translating gives CASSQPRGSGYTF.

V is TRBV9 and J is TRBJ2-7, with TRBD2 identical over 8 bases. Looked up from germline, CDR1 is SGDLS and CDR2 is YYNGEE. The CDR3 totals 15 residues. With 3 bases clipped from V and 7 bases from J, the junction kept 12 bases outside the gene matches. As DNA, the CDR3 is TGTGCCAGCAGCGGACGGACTAGCACCTCGGGGGAGCAGTACTTC. As protein: CASSGRTSTSGEQYF.

Many counts were recorded for this clonotype. V and J are TRBV7-9 and TRBJ1-5; D is unresolved. V dropped 5 bases and J dropped 0 bases, with 11 bases sitting between them. The CDR3 spans 15 residues. Germline V CDR1 and CDR2: SEHNR, FQNEAQ (reference sequence). The CDR3 DNA reads as TGTGCCAGCAGCCGCGATGCCTCTAGCAATCAGCCCCAGCATTTT. Translation gives CASSRDASSNQPQHF.

This clonotype was seen at least ten times. This clone may be a read error of a much larger clone one base away. The rearrangement joins TRBV7-2 to TRBJ2-5; D is unclear. Trimming removed 2 bases from V and 11 bases from J, with 12 bases in between. This CDR3 region has 12 residues. Germline lookup yields CDR1 SGHTA and CDR2 FQGNSA. The CDR3 loop reads CASSLLGIEQYF. In DNA form, the CDR3 reads TGTGCCAGCAGCTTATTAGGGATTGAGCAGTACTTC.

This clonotype showed up many times. The chain uses TRBV2 and TRBJ2-3, with D possibly matching TRBD2 (6 bases). From germline, CDR1 is SNHLY and CDR2 FYNNEI. CDR3 length: 13 residues. Trimming cost V 1 base and J 10 bases, with 12 bases left between them. The CDR3, as DNA: TGTGCCAGCAGTGAAGAAGTAGGAGGGGCGCAGTATTTT. The encoded protein is CASSEEVGGAQYF.

This clonotype was found many times. This chain joins TRBV5-6 and TRBJ2-7; 9 bases line up with TRBD1. Germline V lookup: CDR1 SGHDT, CDR2 YYEEEE. The J segment lost 2 bases and the V segment lost 4 bases, leaving 7 bases of the junction unmatched. This CDR3 comprises 15 residues. The CDR3 sequence is CASSKMTGGAYEQYF. CDR3 nucleotide sequence: TGTGCCAGCAGCAAGATGACAGGGGGAGCCTACGAGCAGTACTTC.